Sequencing of this T cell receptor (beta chain) was carried out in a study of cytomegalovirus exposure and HLA in healthy donors. For this clone: As yet, its antigen is unknown.

60 Vbeta and 13 Jbeta primers were used in PCR. Data came from immunoSEQ multiplex PCR; TCRdb stores just in-frame clones and leaves some out. This table holds fewer than 200,000 clones, 82% found once. The CDR3 contains 15 residues. The germline V gene encodes CDR1 MNHEY and CDR2 SMNVEV (reference sequence). The ends were cut back, 11 bases at V and 3 bases at J, with 21 bases in the middle. Study-level findings and limits: Reports state that TCR beta sequences accurately predicted most subjects' HLA-A and HLA-B alleles.

Sequencing was done on a sample of PBMCs. This clonotype originated in a male donor in good health and CMV-seronegative. V is TRBV27 and J is TRBJ2-3, with D maybe TRBD2 (6 bases). The CDR3 nucleotides are TGTGCCCCCCCTGACCGGAGGGCTAGGACAGATACGCAGTATTTT. Translation: CAPPDRRARTDTQYF.